What follows are 11 T cell receptor beta chains derived from one specimen sequenced in a study of T cell responses to AZD1222 COVID-19 vaccine. Generated by immunoSEQ multiplex PCR, the TCRdb table keeps only in-frame clones and is missing some. Of fewer than 90,000 clones listed, around nine tenths are singletons. Sequences were derived from peripheral blood, sampled 28 days after the second AZD1222 dose. The receptor set was obtained from an adult who received the AZD1222 COVID-19 vaccine.

The chain combines TRBV6-5 with TRBJ1-6, with TRBD1 identical over 7 bases. Unmatched junction bases numbered 6, after V lost 2 bases and J lost 8 bases. Germline CDR1 MNHEY, CDR2 SVGAGI. This CDR3 spans 15 amino acids. The CDR3 nucleotides read TGTGCCAGCAGTTACACCGGACAGGACGATTCACCCCTCCACTTT. It is translated as CASSYTGQDDSPLHF.

The chain links TRBV6-1 to TRBJ1-2; no clear D. V gave up 3 bases and J gave up 5 bases, with 4 bases separating them. Germline CDR1 reads MNHNS; CDR2 reads SASEGT. The CDR3 length is 11 residues. Here the CDR3 DNA reads TGTGCCAGCAGTGACAGATATGGCTACACCTTC. Encoded protein: CASSDRYGYTF.

The rearrangement joins TRBV5-4 to TRBJ1-1, with D maybe TRBD1 (5 bases). The CDR3 covers 13 residues. Germline V lookup: CDR1 SGHNT, CDR2 YYREEE (reference sequence). The V end was cut by 3 bases, the J end by 3 bases, with 9 bases between. CDR3 loop: CASSSDRHTEAFF. As DNA, the CDR3 is TGTGCCAGCAGCTCTGACAGACACACTGAAGCTTTCTTT.

The CDR3 here is CASSFKDQGGDEQYF. Written as DNA, the CDR3 is TGCGCCAGCAGCTTTAAGGATCAGGGGGGCGACGAGCAGTACTTC. The chain combines TRBV5-1 with TRBJ2-7, with TRBD1 as a possible D gene (7 bases). The germline V gene has CDR1 SGHRS and CDR2 YFSETQ. Deletions cut 2 bases from V and 5 bases from J, with 17 bases between. The length of the CDR3 is 15 residues.

The V and J genes are TRBV29-1 and TRBJ2-6; D uncertain. This CDR3 has 13 amino acids. V was pared by 4 bases and J by 4 bases, with 8 bases between. Per the germline V gene, CDR1 is SQVTM and CDR2 is ANQGSEA. The DNA of the CDR3 is TGCAGCGTTGGCTTTCAGGGGGCCAACGTCCTGACTTTC. It yields the protein CSVGFQGANVLTF.

On this clone: A junction boundary mismatches the germline segment, possibly from a read error. This chain links TRBV9 with TRBJ1-1; 11 nucleotides match TRBD1. The CDR3 consists of 15 residues. Per germline, CDR1 SGDLS and CDR2 YYNGEE. This CDR3 reads CASGVVGQGGTEAFF. CDR3 bases: TGTGCCAGCGGCGTAGTGGGACAGGGGGGGACTGAAGCTTTCTTT.

This chain links TRBV9 with TRBJ1-1; 8 bases map to TRBD1. Germline-derived CDR1 and CDR2 are SGDLS and YYNGEE. V was clipped by 3 bases and J by 0 bases; unmatched bases: 4. This CDR3 has 15 residues. DNA for the CDR3: TGTGCCAGCAGCGGGCGGGACAGGTTGAACACTGAAGCTTTCTTT. Its translation: CASSGRDRLNTEAFF.

The J gene is TRBJ1-5, the V gene TRBV11-2, with a possible D match to TRBD1 (6 bases). Germline loops: CDR1 SGHAT, CDR2 FQNNGV. V was cut by 6 bases and J by 0 bases, with 12 bases left in between. This CDR3 has 15 residues. CDR3 DNA sequence: TGTGCCAGCAGTTCGGCAGGGGATAGCAATCAGCCCCAGCATTTT. As protein: CASSSAGDSNQPQHF.

The chain is built from TRBV9 and TRBJ1-1, with unresolved D. CDR1 and CDR2 from the germline V gene are SGDLS and YYNGEE. V was clipped by 4 bases and J by 6 bases, with 19 bases between them. The CDR3 is 15 residues long. The CDR3 coding sequence is TGTGCCAGCAGCCCCTTTGAGGTCCCGGGCCCTGAAGCTTTCTTT. Protein sequence: CASSPFEVPGPEAFF.

The chain links TRBV6-1 to TRBJ1-1, with TRBD1 identical over 8 bases. J gave up 1 base and V 2 bases, and 3 bases lay outside the gene matches. The germline gives CDR1 MNHNS, CDR2 SASEGT. The CDR3 totals 15 residues. CDR3: CASSEPDRGNTEAFF. In nucleotides, the CDR3 is TGTGCCAGCAGTGAACCCGACAGGGGGAACACTGAAGCTTTCTTT.

The J gene is TRBJ2-7, the V gene TRBV2; 9 bases map to TRBD1. The CDR3 is 14 amino acids. The V gene's germline CDR1 is SNHLY and CDR2 FYNNEI. The J segment lost 1 base and the V segment lost 5 bases, leaving 3 bases of the junction unmatched. Written as DNA, the CDR3 is TGTGCCAGCAGTTCCGGGACAGGGTCCTACGAGCAGTACTTC. Residues: CASSSGTGSYEQYF.